Below, 19 T cell receptor beta chains from the same sample are listed, as sequenced in a study of CD8 T cells in ankylosing spondylitis. TCRdb processed the 5' RACE reads anew with MiXCR; each CDR3 protein has one entry. The sample has about 160,000 distinct CDR3 sequences; just over 9.5% are singletons. The sequenced sample was blood, either unsorted or a sorted T cell fraction (not recorded which). All receptors come from a female donor with ankylosing spondylitis or in good health (not recorded which).

The CDR3 DNA reads as TGTGCCAGCAGCCCCTCGGAGCTCGAGCAGTACTTC. Translation: CASSPSELEQYF. V and J are TRBV11-2 and TRBJ2-7; D gene ambiguous. V shed 5 bases and J shed 6 bases, with 11 bases lying between them. The CDR3 covers 12 residues. In germline, CDR1 is SGHAT, CDR2 FQNNGV.

A few counts support this clonotype. The J gene is TRBJ2-3, the V gene TRBV2; 8 bases line up with TRBD2. V lost 6 bases and J lost 0; bases outside the gene matches: 5. Germline CDR1 SNHLY, CDR2 FYNNEI. This CDR3 has 15 residues. The CDR3 nucleotides are TGTGCCAGCAGCTGGACTAGCAGAAGCACAGATACGCAGTATTTT. Protein: CASSWTSRSTDTQYF.

At least ten counts were recorded for this clonotype. V usage is TRBV15 and J usage is TRBJ1-5; D might be TRBD1 (5 bases). The germline gives CDR1 LNHNV, CDR2 YYDKDF (reference sequence). The CDR3 length is 14 residues. V shed 5 bases and J shed 3 bases, with 11 bases lying between them. The CDR3: CATSEGGANQPQHF. CDR3 coding DNA: TGTGCCACCAGCGAAGGCGGGGCCAATCAGCCCCAGCATTTT.

This chain joins TRBV20-1 and TRBJ2-1; 10 bases agree with TRBD1. The V segment lost 0 bases and the J segment 0 bases; nucleotides outside the gene matches: 5. This CDR3 region has 17 residues. From germline, CDR1 is DFQATT and CDR2 SNEGSKA (reference sequence). The CDR3 is CSARDLRTGGSYNEQFF. The CDR3, as DNA: TGCAGTGCTAGAGATCTTAGGACAGGGGGCTCCTACAATGAGCAGTTCTTC.

The chain combines TRBV4-3 with TRBJ1-5, with no clear D. Trimming cost V 1 base and J 6 bases, with 7 bases left between them. There are 13 residues in the CDR3. In germline, CDR1 is LGHNA, CDR2 YSLEER. DNA for the CDR3: TGCGCCAGCAGCCAAGTTGCGGGTCAGCCCCAGCATTTT. Residues: CASSQVAGQPQHF.

The chain joins TRBV4-2 to TRBJ2-4; D is possibly TRBD2 (6 bases). CDR1 and CDR2 from the germline V gene are LGHNA and YNFKEQ. This CDR3 is 15 amino acids long. Trimming pared 3 bases from V and 8 bases from J, leaving 17 bases between. CDR3 sequence: CASSHSLGEEDIQYF. CDR3 coding DNA: TGTGCCAGCAGCCATTCGTTGGGGGAGGAGGACATTCAGTACTTC.

In its sample, this clonotype was seen a few times. The chain employs TRBV12-3 or TRBV12-4 and TRBJ1-1; D may be TRBD1 (6 bases). Trimming cost V 6 bases and J 4 bases, with 12 bases left between them. This CDR3 region has 13 residues. CDR3 nucleotides: TGTGCCAGCAGGCCAGGGGTGGGCACTGAAGCTTTCTTT. Translation gives CASRPGVGTEAFF.

This clonotype has a handful of counts. The chain has TRBV27 and TRBJ2-2; 11 bases agree with TRBD2. The CDR3 length is 21 residues. The J segment lost 6 bases and the V segment lost 0 bases, leaving 18 bases of the junction unmatched. Germline V gives CDR1 MNHEY, CDR2 SMNVEV (reference sequence). The CDR3 coding sequence is TGTGCCAGCAGTTTATCGGAGGGGACAGCCCTTAGCGGGAGGGCCTCCGGGGAGCTGTTTTTT. Protein sequence: CASSLSEGTALSGRASGELFF.

This chain connects TRBV2 to TRBJ2-7; D possibly matches TRBD1 or TRBD2 (5 bases each). The CDR3 has 16 residues. The germline V and J ends were trimmed by 3 bases and 3 bases, with 18 bases remaining between them. In germline, CDR1 is SNHLY, CDR2 FYNNEI. In DNA form, the CDR3 reads TGTGCCAGCAGTGAGTCGAGGATGGGACCGAGCTACGAGCAGTACTTC. It is translated as CASSESRMGPSYEQYF.

In this sample, this clonotype turned up many times. V and J are TRBV27 and TRBJ1-1; perhaps TRBD1 as D (6 bases). CDR1 is MNHEY, CDR2 SMNVEV, per germline (reference sequence). There are 13 residues in the CDR3. V lost 2 bases, J lost 5 bases, and 9 bases lay in between. CDR3 protein: CASSLQGLTEAFF. The CDR3 DNA follows: TGTGCCAGCAGTTTACAGGGGCTAACTGAAGCTTTCTTT.

V and J are TRBV6-2 or TRBV6-3 and TRBJ2-7; D is undetermined. Germline lookup yields CDR1 MNHEY and CDR2 SVGEGT. Trimming removed 1 base at V and 5 bases at J, with 9 bases between. The CDR3 is made up of 13 amino acids. The chain's CDR3 is CASSYFARDEQYF. For the CDR3, the DNA is TGTGCCAGCAGTTACTTCGCCCGGGACGAGCAGTACTTC.

This chain links TRBV6-5 with TRBJ2-7; D possibly corresponds to TRBD2 (6 bases). The CDR3 spans 16 residues. V lost 0 bases, J lost 5 bases, and 17 bases lay in between. CDR1 MNHEY and CDR2 SVGAGI come from the germline V gene. The CDR3, as DNA: TGTGCCAGCAGTTACTCTCCAGCGGGCGAGACTGACGAGCAGTACTTC. Translation: CASSYSPAGETDEQYF.

This clonotype has only a few counts. The chain recombines TRBV2 with TRBJ1-1; D remains ambiguous. Germline V gene data show CDR1 as SNHLY and CDR2 as FYNNEI. This CDR3 comprises 14 residues. V gave up 2 bases and J gave up 2 bases, with 9 bases separating them. The CDR3 region is CASSESPGNTEAFF. Here the CDR3 DNA reads TGTGCCAGCAGTGAAAGCCCGGGTAACACTGAAGCTTTCTTT. Drawing the rest from reference TRBV2 and TRBJ1-1, the complete variable domain is EPEVTQTPSHQVTQMGQEVILRCVPISNHLYFYWYRQILGQKVEFLVSFYNNEISEKSEIFDDQFSVERPDGSNFTLKIRSTKLEDSAMYFCASSESPGNTEAFFGQGTRLTVV.

The V call is TRBV15, the J call TRBJ2-1, with 7 bases fitting TRBD2. The ends lost 3 bases at V and 8 bases at J; junction bases unmatched: 13. The CDR3 has 16 residues. Germline assignment: CDR1 LNHNV and CDR2 YYDKDF (reference sequence). CDR3 sequence: CATSRRRGRGSDEQFF. The CDR3 nucleotides are TGTGCCACCAGCAGGAGACGCGGGAGAGGGAGCGATGAGCAGTTCTTC.

This clonotype was detected ten times or more. The rearrangement uses TRBV7-8 and TRBJ2-7; D is undetermined. CDR1 is SGHVS, CDR2 FQNEAQ, per germline. This CDR3 has 15 amino acids. Trimming removed 3 bases at V and 1 base at J, with 13 bases between. CDR3 sequence reads: CASSFGAGISYEQYF. The CDR3 bases are TGTGCCAGCAGCTTCGGTGCCGGAATTTCCTACGAGCAGTACTTC.

Only a few counts were recorded for this clonotype. J is TRBJ2-7 and V is TRBV7-9, with D possibly being TRBD2 (6 bases). The length of the CDR3 is 15 residues. CDR1 and CDR2 from the germline V gene are SEHNR and FQNEAQ (reference sequence). V was cut by 1 base and J by 4 bases, with 14 bases left in between. The CDR3, as DNA: TGTGCCAGCAGCTTAGAGATGGGAGGCAATTACGAGCAGTACTTC. The encoded protein is CASSLEMGGNYEQYF. The variable domain in full, completed from reference TRBV7-9 and TRBJ2-7, reads DTGVSQNPRHKITKRGQNVTFRCDPISEHNRLYWYRQTLGQGPEFLTYFQNEAQLEKSRLLSDRFSAERPKGSFSTLEIQRTEQGDSAMYLCASSLEMGGNYEQYFGPGTRLTVT.

A few counts support this clonotype. The chain links TRBV5-4 to TRBJ2-2; perhaps TRBD1 as D (6 bases). CDR1 and CDR2 from the germline V gene are SGHNT and YYREEE (reference sequence). CDR3 size: 14 residues. V dropped 9 bases and J dropped 4 bases, with 16 bases sitting between them. Here the CDR3 reads CATTGSLGTGELFF. The CDR3 DNA sequence: TGTGCCACAACAGGGTCCCTAGGCACCGGGGAGCTGTTTTTT.

The gene calls are TRBV5-5 and TRBJ2-7; D tentatively reads TRBD1 or TRBD2 (7 bases each). The germline V gene encodes CDR1 SGHKS and CDR2 YYEKEE (reference sequence). The V end lost 5 bases, the J end lost 3 bases, and 15 bases lay between the germline ends. The CDR3 runs 14 residues. The CDR3 reads CASSSPGGDYEQYF. CDR3 bases: TGTGCCAGCAGTTCCCCAGGGGGGGACTACGAGCAGTACTTC.

This clonotype was picked up many times. This sequence joins TRBV27 and TRBJ1-5, with D perhaps TRBD1 (5 bases). The CDR3 is 17 residues long. Deletions cut 8 bases from V and 3 bases from J, with 23 bases between. The germline gives CDR1 MNHEY, CDR2 SMNVEV (reference sequence). As DNA, the CDR3 is TGTGCCAGCGGGGGACCGCTAAGTCTGGGCCTCAATCAGCCCCAGCATTTT. Its translation: CASGGPLSLGLNQPQHF.